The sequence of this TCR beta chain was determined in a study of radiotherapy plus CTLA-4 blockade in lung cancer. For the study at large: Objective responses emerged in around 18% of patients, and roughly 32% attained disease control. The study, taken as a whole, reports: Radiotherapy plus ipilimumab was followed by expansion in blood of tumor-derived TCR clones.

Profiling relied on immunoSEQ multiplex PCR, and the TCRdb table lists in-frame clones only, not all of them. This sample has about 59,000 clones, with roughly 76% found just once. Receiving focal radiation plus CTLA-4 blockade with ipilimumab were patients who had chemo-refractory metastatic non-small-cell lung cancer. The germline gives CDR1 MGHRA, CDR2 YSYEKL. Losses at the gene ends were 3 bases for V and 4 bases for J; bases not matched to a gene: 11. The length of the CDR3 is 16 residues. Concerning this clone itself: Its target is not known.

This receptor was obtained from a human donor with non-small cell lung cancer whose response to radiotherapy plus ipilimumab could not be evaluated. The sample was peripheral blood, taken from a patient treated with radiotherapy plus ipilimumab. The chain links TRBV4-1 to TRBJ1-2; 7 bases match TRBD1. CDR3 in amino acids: CASSQPRQGSGYGYTF. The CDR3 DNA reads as TGCGCCAGCAGCCAGCCTAGACAGGGATCTGGCTATGGCTACACCTTC.